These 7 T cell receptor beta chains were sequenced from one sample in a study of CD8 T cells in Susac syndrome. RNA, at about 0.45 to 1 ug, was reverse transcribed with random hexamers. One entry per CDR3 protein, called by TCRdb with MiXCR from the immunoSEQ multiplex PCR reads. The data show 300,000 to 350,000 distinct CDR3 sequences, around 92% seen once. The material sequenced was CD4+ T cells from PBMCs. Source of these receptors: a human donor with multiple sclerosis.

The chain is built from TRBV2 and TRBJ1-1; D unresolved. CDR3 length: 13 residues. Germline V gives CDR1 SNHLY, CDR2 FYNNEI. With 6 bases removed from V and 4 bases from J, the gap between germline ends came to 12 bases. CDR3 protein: CASREYQATEAFF. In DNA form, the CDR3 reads TGTGCCAGCAGGGAATATCAAGCCACTGAAGCTTTCTTT.

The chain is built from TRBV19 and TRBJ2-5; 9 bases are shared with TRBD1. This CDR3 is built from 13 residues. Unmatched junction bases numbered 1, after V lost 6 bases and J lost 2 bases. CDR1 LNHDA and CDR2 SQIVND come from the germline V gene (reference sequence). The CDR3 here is CASSGTGQETQYF. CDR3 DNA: TGTGCCAGTAGCGGGACAGGGCAAGAGACCCAGTACTTC.

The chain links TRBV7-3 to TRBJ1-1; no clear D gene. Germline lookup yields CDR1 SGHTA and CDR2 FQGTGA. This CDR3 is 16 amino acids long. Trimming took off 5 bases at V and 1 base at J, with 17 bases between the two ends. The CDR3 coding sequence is TGTGCCAGCAGCCAAGAGGGAGGCAGATGGAACACTGAAGCTTTCTTT. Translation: CASSQEGGRWNTEAFF.

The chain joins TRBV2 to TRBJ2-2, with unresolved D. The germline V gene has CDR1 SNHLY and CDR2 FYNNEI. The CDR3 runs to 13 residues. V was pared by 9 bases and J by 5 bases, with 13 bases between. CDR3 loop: CASLLTWTGELFF. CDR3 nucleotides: TGTGCCAGTCTCCTCACTTGGACCGGGGAGCTGTTTTTT.

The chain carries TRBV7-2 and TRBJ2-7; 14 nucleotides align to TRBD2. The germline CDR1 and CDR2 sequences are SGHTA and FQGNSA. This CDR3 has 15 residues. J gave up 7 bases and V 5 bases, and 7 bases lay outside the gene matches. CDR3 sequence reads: CASSPRTSGRSEQYF. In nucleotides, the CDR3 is TGTGCCAGCAGCCCGAGGACTAGCGGGAGGAGTGAGCAGTACTTC.

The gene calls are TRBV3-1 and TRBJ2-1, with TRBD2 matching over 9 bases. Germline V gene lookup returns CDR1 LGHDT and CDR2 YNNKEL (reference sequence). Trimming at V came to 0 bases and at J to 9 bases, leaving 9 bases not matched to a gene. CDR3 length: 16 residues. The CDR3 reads CASSQDWLAGAIEQFF. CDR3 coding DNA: TGTGCCAGCAGCCAAGATTGGTTAGCGGGAGCCATTGAGCAGTTCTTC.

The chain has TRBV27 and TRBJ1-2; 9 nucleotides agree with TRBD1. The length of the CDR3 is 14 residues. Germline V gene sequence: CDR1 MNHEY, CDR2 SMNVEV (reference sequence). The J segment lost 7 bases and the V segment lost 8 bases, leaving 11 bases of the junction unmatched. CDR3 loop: CASRRDREFAGYTF. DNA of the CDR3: TGTGCCAGCCGTCGGGACAGGGAGTTCGCTGGCTACACCTTC.